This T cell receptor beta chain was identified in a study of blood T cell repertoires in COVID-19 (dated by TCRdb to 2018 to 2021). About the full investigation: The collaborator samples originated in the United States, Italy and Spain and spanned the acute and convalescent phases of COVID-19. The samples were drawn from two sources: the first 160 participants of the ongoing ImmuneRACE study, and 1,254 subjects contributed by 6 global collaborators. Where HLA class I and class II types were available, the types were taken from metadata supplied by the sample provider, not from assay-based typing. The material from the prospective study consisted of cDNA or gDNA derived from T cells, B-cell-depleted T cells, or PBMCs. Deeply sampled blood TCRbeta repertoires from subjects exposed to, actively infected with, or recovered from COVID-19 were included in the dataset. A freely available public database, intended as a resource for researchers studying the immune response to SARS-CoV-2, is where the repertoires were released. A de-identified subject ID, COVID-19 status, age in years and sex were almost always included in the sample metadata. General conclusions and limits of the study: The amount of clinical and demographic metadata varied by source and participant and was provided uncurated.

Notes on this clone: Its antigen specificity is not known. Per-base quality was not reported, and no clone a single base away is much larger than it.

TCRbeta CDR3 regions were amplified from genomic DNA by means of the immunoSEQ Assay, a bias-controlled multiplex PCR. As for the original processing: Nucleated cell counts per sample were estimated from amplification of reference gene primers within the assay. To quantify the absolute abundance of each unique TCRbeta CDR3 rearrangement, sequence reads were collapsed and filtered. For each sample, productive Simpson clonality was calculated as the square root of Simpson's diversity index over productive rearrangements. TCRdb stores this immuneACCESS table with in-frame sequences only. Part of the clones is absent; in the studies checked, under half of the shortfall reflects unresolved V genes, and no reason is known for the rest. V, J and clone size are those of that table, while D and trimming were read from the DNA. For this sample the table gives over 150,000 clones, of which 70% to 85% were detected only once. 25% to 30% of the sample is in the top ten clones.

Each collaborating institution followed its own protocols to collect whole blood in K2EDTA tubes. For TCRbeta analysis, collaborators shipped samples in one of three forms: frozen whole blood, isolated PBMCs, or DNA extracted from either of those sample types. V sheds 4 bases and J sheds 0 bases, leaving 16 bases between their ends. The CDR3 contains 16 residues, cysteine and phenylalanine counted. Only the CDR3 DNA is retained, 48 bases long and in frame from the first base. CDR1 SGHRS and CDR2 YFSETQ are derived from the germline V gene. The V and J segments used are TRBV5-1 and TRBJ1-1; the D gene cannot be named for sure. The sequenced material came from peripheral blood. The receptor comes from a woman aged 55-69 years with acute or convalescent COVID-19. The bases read TGCGCCAGCAGCCCGCGGTTAGGCTCCATGAACACTGAAGCTTTCTTT. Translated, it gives CASSPRLGSMNTEAFF.